Listed below are T cell receptor beta chains from one sample, sequenced in a study of CD4 T cell repertoires in COVID-19. Sequenced by immunoSEQ multiplex PCR; TCRdb stores in-frame clones only, minus some. The repertoire has about 24,000 clones, 93% of them found once; the top ten carry approximately 0.7%. This material consisted of circulating follicular helper CD4+ T cells (cTfh) from blood, taken before the COVID-19 pandemic. The receptor source for this set is a human donor who had COVID-19. Both conserved end residues are part of each CDR3. The order of the fields is J gene, V gene, CDR3 protein.

J: TRBJ1-4; V: TRBV7-9; CDR3: CASSAGVATNEKLFF
J: TRBJ1-2; V: TRBV28; CDR3: CASSTQTAPSFYGYTF
J: TRBJ1-1; V: TRBV7-9; CDR3: CASSFSSGYMNTEAFF
J: TRBJ1-3; V: TRBV7-9; CDR3: CASSRGQGLSGNTIYF
J: TRBJ2-3; V: TRBV5-4; CDR3: CASQASGSGTQYF
J: TRBJ1-2; V: TRBV5-1; CDR3: CASSLAGQGRWGYTF
J: TRBJ2-4; V: TRBV11-2; CDR3: CASSSGGGNIQYF
J: TRBJ1-2; V: TRBV6-5; CDR3: CASSYSRQGSQGGYTF
J: TRBJ1-2; V: TRBV7-3; CDR3: CASSLGGWDYGYTF
J: TRBJ2-5; V: TRBV9; CDR3: CASSATGGRETQYF
J: TRBJ2-5; V: TRBV6-6; CDR3: CASSYSDRAGGQYF
J: TRBJ1-1; V: TRBV16; CDR3: CASSPQMNTEAFF
J: TRBJ1-1; V: TRBV7-8; CDR3: CASSHQGEAFF
J: TRBJ1-3; V: TRBV7-8; CDR3: CASSLVGASGNTIYF
J: TRBJ2-5; V: TRBV7-2; CDR3: CASSQGSRGETQYF
J: TRBJ2-1; V: TRBV11-2; CDR3: CASSHSGRAVEQFF
J: TRBJ2-3; V: TRBV28; CDR3: CASSIRDSKFF
J: TRBJ2-3; V: TRBV5-4; CDR3: CASSPRLAGPEATDTQYF
J: TRBJ1-5; V: TRBV28; CDR3: CASSVVDGEYSNQPQHF
J: TRBJ2-3; V: TRBV5-1; CDR3: CASSLARQGSTDTQYF
J: TRBJ2-5; V: TRBV5-1; CDR3: CASSAGTSGGTQRAQYF
J: TRBJ2-2; V: TRBV5-8; CDR3: CASITVDRATGELFF
J: TRBJ1-2; V: TRBV20-1; CDR3: CSASTGGTGTF
J: TRBJ2-2; V: TRBV7-2; CDR3: CASSVTGVAGELFF
J: TRBJ2-3; V: TRBV5-6; CDR3: CASSPSTDTQYF
J: TRBJ1-2; V: TRBV6-5; CDR3: CASSYSPTGYYGYTF
J: TRBJ2-5; V: TRBV11-3; CDR3: CASSLGAETQYF
J: TRBJ2-3; V: TRBV11-1; CDR3: CASSPRTTRTDTQYF
J: TRBJ1-6; V: TRBV6-6; CDR3: CASSYSRGDSPLHF
J: TRBJ2-7; V: TRBV4-2; CDR3: CASSPETSGATYEQYF
J: TRBJ1-2; V: TRBV5-1; CDR3: CASREGANYGYTF
J: TRBJ2-7; V: TRBV30; CDR3: CAWSVDRASRNEQYF
J: TRBJ1-1; V: TRBV19; CDR3: CASSTGQGKFEAFF
J: TRBJ2-3; V: TRBV28; CDR3: CASSLTQQGSRADTQYF
J: TRBJ1-1; V: TRBV19; CDR3: CASSQGRNTEAFF
J: TRBJ1-3; V: TRBV9; CDR3: CASSAAEGARNTIYF